This is a list of T cell receptor beta chains from one sample in a study of cytomegalovirus exposure and HLA in healthy donors. Data came from immunoSEQ multiplex PCR; TCRdb stores just in-frame clones and leaves some out. The sample yields 95,000 to 150,000 clones, 70% to 85% seen once. Sequenced sample: PBMCs. The source is a man aged 18 to 35 in good health and CMV-seronegative. CDR3s include the opening cysteine and the closing phenylalanine or tryptophan. The D gene is left open where the match is weak. Clone size is not always given. Where it is, it says once, few, many or a class for expanded clones.

V gene	D gene	clone size	J gene	CDR3 DNA	CDR3 protein
TRBV5-1	TRBD1	once	TRBJ1-1	TGCGCCAGCAGCTTGACGAGACAGGGGGCTTGGACTGAAGCTTTCTTT	CASSLTRQGAWTEAFF
TRBV11-3	TRBD1	NA	TRBJ2-4	TGTGCCAGCAGCTTGGGGGGGGGCGGACAGGGGGACATTCAGTACTTC	CASSLGGGGQGDIQYF
TRBV6-4	TRBD1	NA	TRBJ2-6	TGTGCCAGCAGTGCCGGGACAGGGGGCGCTGGGGCCAACGTCCTGACTTTC	CASSAGTGGAGANVLTF
TRBV7-9	NA	NA	TRBJ1-4	TGTGCCAGCAGCTACAACCAAGCAACTAATGAAAAACTGTTTTTT	CASSYNQATNEKLFF
TRBV2	NA	NA	TRBJ2-1	TGTGCCAGCAACGGGCTAGCGAGAAATGAGCAGTTCTTC	CASNGLARNEQFF
TRBV25-1	TRBD1	NA	TRBJ1-2	TGTGCCAGCCATACTGGGGGACAGTCTAACTATGGCTACACCTTC	CASHTGGQSNYGYTF
TRBV5-1	NA	NA	TRBJ1-1	TGCGCCAGCAGCAGGATCCGGGACAAGAACACTGAAGCTTTCTTT	CASSRIRDKNTEAFF
TRBV5-6	NA	NA	TRBJ2-7	TGTGCCAGCAGCACCGCCTTAGTGGGGGCCCACGAGCAGTACTTC	CASSTALVGAHEQYF
TRBV5-4	NA	NA	TRBJ2-7	TGTGCCAGCAGCTTTGTATCGGGTAACTCCTACGAGCAGTACTTC	CASSFVSGNSYEQYF
TRBV19	NA	NA	TRBJ1-2	TGTGCCAGTAGTGCAGGGGCTAACTATGGCTACACCTTC	CASSAGANYGYTF
TRBV6-5	NA	NA	TRBJ1-4	TGTGCCACCAAAACGGGAACTAATGAAAAACTGTTTTTT	CATKTGTNEKLFF
TRBV12-2	NA	NA	TRBJ1-2	TGTGCAAGTCGTTCCGGGACAAAGGGCAACTATGGCTACACCTTC	CASRSGTKGNYGYTF
TRBV7-2	TRBD2	once	TRBJ2-7	TGTGCCAGCAGCCCGGAAGGGCGGGGGGCGAGGAACGAGCAGTACTTC	CASSPEGRGARNEQYF
TRBV19	TRBD1	NA	TRBJ2-2	TGTGCCAGTAGTTGGGACAGGTCCACCGGGGAGCTGTTTTTT	CASSWDRSTGELFF
TRBV28	NA	NA	TRBJ2-3	TGTGCCAGCAGTCTACGAGAGCTTACGCAGTATTTT	CASSLRELTQYF
TRBV10-3	TRBD1	NA	TRBJ2-1	TGTGCCATCAGTGGTCCCACAGGGGTTCGGTACAATGAGCAGTTCTTC	CAISGPTGVRYNEQFF
TRBV10-3	NA	NA	TRBJ1-2	TGTGCCATCAGCGATACAGAGACAAATGGCTACACCTTC	CAISDTETNGYTF
TRBV5-6	NA	NA	TRBJ2-1	TGTGCCAGCAGCAACCCGACTCCTCTTGAGCAGTTCTTC	CASSNPTPLEQFF
TRBV27	TRBD1	NA	TRBJ1-2	TGTGCCAGCCGTCGGACAGGGAATGATGGCTACACCTTC	CASRRTGNDGYTF
TRBV7-9	TRBD2	NA	TRBJ2-5	TGTGCCAGCGGGGACGGGGGGGCCGTGGAGACCCAGTACTTC	CASGDGGAVETQYF